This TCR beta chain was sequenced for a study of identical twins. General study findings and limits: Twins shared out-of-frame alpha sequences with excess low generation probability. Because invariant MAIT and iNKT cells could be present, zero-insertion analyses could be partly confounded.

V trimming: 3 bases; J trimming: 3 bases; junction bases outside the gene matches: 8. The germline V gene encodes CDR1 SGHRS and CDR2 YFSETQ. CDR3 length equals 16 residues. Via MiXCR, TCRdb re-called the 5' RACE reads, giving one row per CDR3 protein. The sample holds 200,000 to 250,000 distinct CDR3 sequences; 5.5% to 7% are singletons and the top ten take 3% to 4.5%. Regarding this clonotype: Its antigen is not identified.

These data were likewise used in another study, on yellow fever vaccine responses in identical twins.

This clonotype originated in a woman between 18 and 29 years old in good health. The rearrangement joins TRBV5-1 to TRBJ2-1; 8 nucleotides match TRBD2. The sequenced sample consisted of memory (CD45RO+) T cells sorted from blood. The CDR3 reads CASSSFGGGNYNEQFF. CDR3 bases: TGCGCCAGCAGCTCCTTCGGCGGGGGGAACTACAATGAGCAGTTCTTC.